Presented here are 17 T cell receptor beta chains from one specimen sequenced in a study of shared clonotypes between healthy human individuals. The method was immunoSEQ multiplex PCR; TCRdb's version includes in-frame clones alone and lacks a portion of them. There are about 600,000 clones in the sample; 95% to 98% occur only once, and 0.057% lies in the top ten. The sequencing input was naive CD4+ T cells sorted from blood. Subset in this sample: CD45RA+ positively selected. Receptor source: a woman in her twenties or thirties in good health.

V and J are TRBV15 and TRBJ1-6; no definite D call. Between the trimmed V and J ends, which lost 0 bases and 7 bases, there was a span of 7 bases. Germline V lookup: CDR1 LNHNV, CDR2 YYDKDF (reference sequence). CDR3 length: 14 amino acids. In DNA, the CDR3 is TGTGCCACCAGCAGAGATACTTCGAATTCACCCCTCCACTTT. Translating gives CATSRDTSNSPLHF.

The V and J genes are TRBV27 and TRBJ1-5; TRBD1 might be the D (5 bases). Looked up from germline, CDR1 is MNHEY and CDR2 is SMNVEV (reference sequence). The V gene lost 3 bases and the J gene lost 1 base, with 7 bases spanning the gap. The length of the CDR3 is 14 residues. The DNA for the CDR3 is TGTGCCAGCAGTTTTAGGGGAAGCAATCAGCCCCAGCATTTT. It is translated as CASSFRGSNQPQHF.

This sequence joins TRBV10-3 and TRBJ2-5; unclear D gene. In germline, CDR1 is ENHRY, CDR2 SYGVKD. V lost 3 bases and J 3 bases, leaving 11 bases between the germline ends. CDR3 length equals 14 residues. CDR3 in amino acids: CAISEGQTKETQYF. The CDR3 DNA is TGTGCCATCAGTGAAGGGCAGACCAAAGAGACCCAGTACTTC.

The chain has TRBV19 and TRBJ2-7, with 7 positions matching TRBD2. Germline V CDR1 and CDR2: LNHDA, SQIVND (reference sequence). Trimming at V came to 1 base and at J to 3 bases, leaving 9 bases not matched to a gene. The CDR3 consists of 16 residues. The CDR3 spells CASSIVSGTTSYEQYF. The CDR3 region has the DNA TGTGCCAGTAGTATAGTATCCGGGACTACCAGCTACGAGCAGTACTTC. The full variable domain, its missing parts supplied by reference TRBV19 and TRBJ2-7, is DGGITQSPKYLFRKEGQNVTLSCEQNLNHDAMYWYRQDPGQGLRLIYYSQIVNDFQKGDIAEGYSVSREKKESFPLTVTSAQKNPTAFYLCASSIVSGTTSYEQYFGPGTRLTVT.

The chain couples TRBV11-3 to TRBJ1-1, with D possibly TRBD1 on 6 matching bases. The CDR3 consists of 13 residues. Trimming pared 8 bases from V and 5 bases from J, leaving 15 bases between. CDR1 and CDR2 (germline): SGHNT, YENEEA. The CDR3 spells CASGLQGVTEAFF. CDR3 DNA sequence: TGTGCCAGCGGCCTACAGGGAGTGACTGAAGCTTTCTTT.

This clone has just one count. The V and J genes are TRBV29-1 and TRBJ2-7, with 8 bases that match TRBD1. The CDR3 contains 13 residues. V shed 4 bases, J shed 4 bases, and the junction held 6 bases outside the gene matches. The V gene's germline CDR1 is SQVTM and CDR2 ANQGSEA. CDR3 amino acids: CSVGWTGTYEQYF. The DNA of the CDR3 is TGCAGCGTTGGCTGGACAGGGACGTACGAGCAGTACTTC.

The rearrangement links TRBV18 to TRBJ2-6; perhaps D is TRBD1 or TRBD2 (5 bases each). The CDR3 extends over 15 amino acids. Germline CDR1 is KGHSH and CDR2 is LQKENI. V was cut by 6 bases and J by 2 bases, with 11 bases left in between. In nucleotides, the CDR3 is TGTGCCAGCTCCGCCCGAGGGGCTGGGGCCAACGTCCTGACTTTC. Translated: CASSARGAGANVLTF. Variable domain in full (rest from reference TRBV18 and TRBJ2-6): NAGVMQNPRHLVRRRGQEARLRCSPMKGHSHVYWYRQLPEEGLKFMVYLQKENIIDESGMPKERFSAEFPKEGPSILRIQQVVRGDSAAYFCASSARGAGANVLTFGAGSRLTVL.

This chain joins TRBV11-2 and TRBJ1-1, with 7 bases matching TRBD1. The germline V gene has CDR1 SGHAT and CDR2 FQNNGV. J lost 7 bases, V lost 2 bases, and 16 bases had no gene match. CDR3 length: 17 amino acids. CDR3 bases: TGTGCCAGCAGCTTACTGCCAGGGGGGGTATTCAGATTTGAAGCTTTCTTT. It is translated as CASSLLPGGVFRFEAFF.

This chain links TRBV5-4 with TRBJ2-7; D not resolved. V was pared by 0 bases and J by 2 bases, with 6 bases between. The CDR3 is 13 residues long. The germline gives CDR1 SGHNT, CDR2 YYREEE (reference sequence). For the CDR3, the DNA is TGTGCCAGCAGCTTGGGGCTAACCTACGAGCAGTACTTC. It translates to CASSLGLTYEQYF.

The rearrangement uses TRBV6-6 and TRBJ2-7; 10 bases are shared with TRBD1. With V trimmed by 10 bases and J by 7 bases, 7 bases remained unmatched. This CDR3 comprises 12 residues. In germline, CDR1 is MNHNY, CDR2 SVGAGI (reference sequence). The CDR3 is CATGTGAWEQYF. The CDR3 region has the DNA TGTGCCACCGGGACAGGGGCGTGGGAGCAGTACTTC.

This chain uses TRBV29-1 with TRBJ1-2; D gene unclear. This CDR3 is built from 15 residues. V lost 4 bases and J 4 bases, leaving 19 bases between the germline ends. CDR1 is SQVTM, CDR2 ANQGSEA, per germline. This CDR3 reads CSVAPLAAPAYGYTF. The DNA of the CDR3 is TGCAGCGTTGCCCCATTGGCAGCTCCCGCCTATGGCTACACCTTC.

Written as DNA, the CDR3 is TGTGCCAGCAGCTTGCCGCCCGGCCTACTGGGGGATCAGCCCCAGCATTTT. Translation: CASSLPPGLLGDQPQHF. The chain employs TRBV11-2 and TRBJ1-5, with a possible D match to TRBD1 (5 bases). This CDR3 region has 17 residues. Looked up from germline, CDR1 is SGHAT and CDR2 is FQNNGV. V lost 3 bases to trimming and J lost 5 bases, with 20 bases between them.

The chain's CDR3 is CASRTEAEKLFF. The DNA of the CDR3 is TGTGCCAGCCGCACAGAAGCTGAAAAACTGTTTTTT. The J gene is TRBJ1-4, the V gene TRBV2; D unresolved. The CDR3 extends over 12 amino acids. Looked up from germline, CDR1 is SNHLY and CDR2 is FYNNEI. With 8 bases removed from V and 7 bases from J, the gap between germline ends came to 11 bases.

The gene calls are TRBV5-5 and TRBJ2-5, with a weak D call TRBD2 (6 bases). V was cut by 3 bases and J by 2 bases, with 17 bases left in between. CDR1 and CDR2 (germline): SGHKS, YYEKEE (reference sequence). The CDR3 loop spans 16 amino acids. CDR3 in amino acids: CASSSGGRRDQETQYF. The DNA of the CDR3 is TGTGCCAGCAGCTCCGGCGGACGGCGGGATCAAGAGACCCAGTACTTC.

The gene calls are TRBV2 and TRBJ2-7; 9 bases are a match to TRBD1. Germline trimming cut 7 bases from V and 7 bases from J; bases unmatched to any gene: 23. This CDR3 is built from 18 residues. CDR1 and CDR2 (germline): SNHLY, FYNNEI. In DNA, the CDR3 is TGTGCCAGCAAGCAGGGGACAGGGTATGGCTCGCTCTATTCGGAGCAGTACTTC. Encoded protein: CASKQGTGYGSLYSEQYF. Filled out from reference TRBV2 and TRBJ2-7, the complete variable domain reads EPEVTQTPSHQVTQMGQEVILRCVPISNHLYFYWYRQILGQKVEFLVSFYNNEISEKSEIFDDQFSVERPDGSNFTLKIRSTKLEDSAMYFCASKQGTGYGSLYSEQYFGPGTRLTVT.

V and J are TRBV6-5 and TRBJ2-1; 14 bases are shared with TRBD2. The CDR3 runs 15 residues. Germline V gives CDR1 MNHEY, CDR2 SVGAGI. Germline trimming cut 6 bases from V and 8 bases from J; bases unmatched to any gene: 6. DNA for the CDR3: TGTGCCAGCAGACCCGGGACTAGCGGGAGATATGAGCAGTTCTTC. Its protein product is CASRPGTSGRYEQFF.

The chain recombines TRBV4-1 with TRBJ1-2; 7 nucleotides align to TRBD1. With 0 bases clipped from V and 5 bases from J, the junction kept 9 bases outside the gene matches. The length of the CDR3 is 16 residues. CDR1 and CDR2 from the germline V gene are MGHRA and YSYEKL. CDR3 sequence: CASSQDSQGDGYGYTF. DNA of the CDR3: TGCGCCAGCAGCCAAGATTCGCAGGGGGATGGATATGGCTACACCTTC.